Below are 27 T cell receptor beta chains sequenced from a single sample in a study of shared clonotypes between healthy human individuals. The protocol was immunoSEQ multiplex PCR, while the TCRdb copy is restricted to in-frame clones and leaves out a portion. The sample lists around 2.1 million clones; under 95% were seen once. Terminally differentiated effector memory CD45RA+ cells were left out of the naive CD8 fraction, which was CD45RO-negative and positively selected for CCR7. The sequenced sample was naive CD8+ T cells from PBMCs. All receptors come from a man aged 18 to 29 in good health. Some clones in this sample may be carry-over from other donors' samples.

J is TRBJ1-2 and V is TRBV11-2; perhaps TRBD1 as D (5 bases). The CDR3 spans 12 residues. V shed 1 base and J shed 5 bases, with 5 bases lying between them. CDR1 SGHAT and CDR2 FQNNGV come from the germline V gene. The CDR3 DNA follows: TGTGCCAGCAGCTTAGCAGGGTATGGCTACACCTTC. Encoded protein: CASSLAGYGYTF.

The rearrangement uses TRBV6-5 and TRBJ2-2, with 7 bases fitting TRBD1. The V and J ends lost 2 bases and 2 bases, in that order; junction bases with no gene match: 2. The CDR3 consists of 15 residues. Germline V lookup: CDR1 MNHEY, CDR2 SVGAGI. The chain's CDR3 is CASSYGTDNTGELFF. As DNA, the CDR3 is TGTGCCAGCAGTTACGGGACAGACAACACCGGGGAGCTGTTTTTT.

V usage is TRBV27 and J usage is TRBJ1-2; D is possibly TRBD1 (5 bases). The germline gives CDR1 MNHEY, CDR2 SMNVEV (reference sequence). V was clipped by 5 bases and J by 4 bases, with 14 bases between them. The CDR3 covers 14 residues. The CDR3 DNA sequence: TGTGCCAGCAGTGACATCAGGGCCCCCTATGGCTACACCTTC. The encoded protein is CASSDIRAPYGYTF.

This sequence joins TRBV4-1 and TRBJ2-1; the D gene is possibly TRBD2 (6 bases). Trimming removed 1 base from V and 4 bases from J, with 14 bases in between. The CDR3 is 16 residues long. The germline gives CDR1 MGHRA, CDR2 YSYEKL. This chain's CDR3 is CASSQGKGGVYNEQFF. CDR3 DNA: TGCGCCAGCAGCCAAGGCAAGGGCGGGGTATACAATGAGCAGTTCTTC.

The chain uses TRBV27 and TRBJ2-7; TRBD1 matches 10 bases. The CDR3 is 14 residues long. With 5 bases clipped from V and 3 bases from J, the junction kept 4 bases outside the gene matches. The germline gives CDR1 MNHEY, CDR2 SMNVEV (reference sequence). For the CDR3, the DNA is TGTGCCAGCAGTGTCCGGGACAGGGGCTACGAGCAGTACTTC. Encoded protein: CASSVRDRGYEQYF.

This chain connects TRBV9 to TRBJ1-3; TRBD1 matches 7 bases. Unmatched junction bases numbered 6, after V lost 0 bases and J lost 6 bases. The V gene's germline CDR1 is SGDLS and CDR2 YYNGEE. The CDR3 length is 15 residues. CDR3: CASSVATTGQNTIYF. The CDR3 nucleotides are TGTGCCAGCAGCGTAGCCACGACAGGGCAAAACACCATATATTTT.

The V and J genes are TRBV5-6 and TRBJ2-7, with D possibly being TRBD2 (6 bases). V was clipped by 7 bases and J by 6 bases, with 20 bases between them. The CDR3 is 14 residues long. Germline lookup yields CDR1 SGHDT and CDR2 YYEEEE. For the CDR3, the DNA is TGTGCCAGCTCCCCTGCGGGGAGTAATTTCGAGCAGTACTTC. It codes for CASSPAGSNFEQYF.

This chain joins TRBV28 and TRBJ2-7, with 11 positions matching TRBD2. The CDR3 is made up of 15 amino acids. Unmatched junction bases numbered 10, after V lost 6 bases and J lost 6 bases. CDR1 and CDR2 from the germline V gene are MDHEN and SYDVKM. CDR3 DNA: TGTGCCAGCAGCGTGCTAGCGGGAGGACGGGGCGAGCAGTACTTC. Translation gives CASSVLAGGRGEQYF. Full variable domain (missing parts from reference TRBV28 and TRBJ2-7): DVKVTQSSRYLVKRTGEKVFLECVQDMDHENMFWYRQDPGLGLRLIYFSYDVKMKEKGDIPEGYSVSREKKERFSLILESASTNQTSMYLCASSVLAGGRGEQYFGPGTRLTVT.

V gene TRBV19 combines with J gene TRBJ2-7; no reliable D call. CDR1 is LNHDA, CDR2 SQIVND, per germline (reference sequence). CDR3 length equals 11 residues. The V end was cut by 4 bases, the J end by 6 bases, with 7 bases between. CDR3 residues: CASSSDFEQYF. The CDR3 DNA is TGTGCCAGTAGTAGCGACTTCGAGCAGTACTTC.

CDR3 bases: TGTGCCAGCAGTGTCACTAGCGGGAGCTCCTATGAGCAGTTCTTC. This translates into CASSVTSGSSYEQFF. J is TRBJ2-1 and V is TRBV28; 11 nucleotides line up with TRBD2. V was clipped by 5 bases and J by 8 bases; unmatched bases: 8. The CDR3 totals 15 residues. Germline assignment: CDR1 MDHEN and CDR2 SYDVKM.

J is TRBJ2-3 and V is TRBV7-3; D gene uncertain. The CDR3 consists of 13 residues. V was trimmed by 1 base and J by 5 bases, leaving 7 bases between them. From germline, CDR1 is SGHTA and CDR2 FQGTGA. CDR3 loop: CASSLKVGDTQYF. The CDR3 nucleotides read TGTGCCAGCAGCTTAAAGGTGGGAGATACGCAGTATTTT.

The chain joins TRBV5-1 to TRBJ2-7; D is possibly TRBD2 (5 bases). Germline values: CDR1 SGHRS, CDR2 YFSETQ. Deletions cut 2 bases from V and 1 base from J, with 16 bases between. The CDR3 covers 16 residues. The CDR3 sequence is CASSFSKVSGSYEQYF. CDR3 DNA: TGCGCCAGCAGCTTCTCTAAAGTAAGCGGATCCTACGAGCAGTACTTC.

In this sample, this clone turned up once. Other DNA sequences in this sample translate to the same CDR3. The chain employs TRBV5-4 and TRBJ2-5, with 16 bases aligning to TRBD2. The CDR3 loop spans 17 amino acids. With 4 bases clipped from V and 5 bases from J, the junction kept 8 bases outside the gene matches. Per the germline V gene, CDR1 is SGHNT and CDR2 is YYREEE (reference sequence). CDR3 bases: TGTGCCAGCAGCCCCGGGACTAGCGGGAGGGCCCAGGAGACCCAGTACTTC. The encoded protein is CASSPGTSGRAQETQYF.

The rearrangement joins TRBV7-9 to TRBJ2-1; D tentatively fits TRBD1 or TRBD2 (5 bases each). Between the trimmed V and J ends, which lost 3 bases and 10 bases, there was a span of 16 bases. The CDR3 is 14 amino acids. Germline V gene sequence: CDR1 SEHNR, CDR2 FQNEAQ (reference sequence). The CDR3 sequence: CASSFLAREGEQFF. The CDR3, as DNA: TGTGCCAGCAGCTTTTTAGCCAGAGAGGGGGAGCAGTTCTTC.

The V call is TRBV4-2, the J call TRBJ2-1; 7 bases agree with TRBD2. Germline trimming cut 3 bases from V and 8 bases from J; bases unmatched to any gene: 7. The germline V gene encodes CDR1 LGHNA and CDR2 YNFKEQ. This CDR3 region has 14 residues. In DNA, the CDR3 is TGTGCCAGCAGCCACCGGACTAGTGGCGATGAGCAGTTCTTC. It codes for CASSHRTSGDEQFF.

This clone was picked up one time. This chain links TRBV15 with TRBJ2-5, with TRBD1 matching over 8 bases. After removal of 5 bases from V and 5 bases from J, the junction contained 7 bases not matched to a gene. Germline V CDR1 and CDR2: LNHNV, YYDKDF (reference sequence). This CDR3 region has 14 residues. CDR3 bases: TGTGCCACCAGCTACCGACAGGGGATCGAGACCCAGTACTTC. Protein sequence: CATSYRQGIETQYF. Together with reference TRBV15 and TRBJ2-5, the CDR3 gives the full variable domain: DAMVIQNPRYQVTQFGKPVTLSCSQTLNHNVMYWYQQKSSQAPKLLFHYYDKDFNNEADTPDNFQSRRPNTSFCFLDIRSPGLGDTAMYLCATSYRQGIETQYFGPGTRLLVL.

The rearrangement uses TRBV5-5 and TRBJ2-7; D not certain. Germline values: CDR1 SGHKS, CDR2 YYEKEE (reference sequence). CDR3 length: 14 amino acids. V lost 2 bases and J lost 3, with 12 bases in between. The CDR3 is CASSLGVAFYEQYF. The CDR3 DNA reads TGTGCCAGCAGCTTAGGTGTCGCCTTCTACGAGCAGTACTTC.

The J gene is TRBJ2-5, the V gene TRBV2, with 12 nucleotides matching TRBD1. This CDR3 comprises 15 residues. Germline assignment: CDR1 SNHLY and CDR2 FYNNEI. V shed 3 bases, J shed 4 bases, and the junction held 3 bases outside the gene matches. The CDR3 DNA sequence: TGTGCCAGCAGTGAGGGGACAGGGGGCGCAGAGACCCAGTACTTC. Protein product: CASSEGTGGAETQYF.

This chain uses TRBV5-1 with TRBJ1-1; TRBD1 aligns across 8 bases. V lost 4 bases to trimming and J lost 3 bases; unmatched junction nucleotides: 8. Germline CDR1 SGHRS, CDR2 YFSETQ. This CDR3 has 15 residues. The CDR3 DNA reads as TGCGCCAGCAGCAAGACAGGGGTTCGAGACACTGAAGCTTTCTTT. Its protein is CASSKTGVRDTEAFF.

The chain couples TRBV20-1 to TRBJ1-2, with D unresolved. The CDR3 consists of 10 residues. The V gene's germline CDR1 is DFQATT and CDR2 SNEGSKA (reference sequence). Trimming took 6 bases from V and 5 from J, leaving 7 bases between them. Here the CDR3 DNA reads TGCAGTGCCCCCTCGTATGGCTACACCTTC. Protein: CSAPSYGYTF.

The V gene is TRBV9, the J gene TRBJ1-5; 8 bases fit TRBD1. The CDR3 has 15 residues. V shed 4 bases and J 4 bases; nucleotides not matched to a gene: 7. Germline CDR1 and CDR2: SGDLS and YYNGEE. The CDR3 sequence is CASSPGTGKNQPQHF. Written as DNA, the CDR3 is TGTGCCAGCAGCCCCGGGACAGGAAAAAATCAGCCCCAGCATTTT.

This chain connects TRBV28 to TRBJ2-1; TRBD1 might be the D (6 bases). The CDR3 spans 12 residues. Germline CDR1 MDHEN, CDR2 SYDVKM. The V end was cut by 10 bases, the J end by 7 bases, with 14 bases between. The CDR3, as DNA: TGTGCCACCGCCAGGGGAAGTAATGAGCAGTTCTTC. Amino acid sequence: CATARGSNEQFF.

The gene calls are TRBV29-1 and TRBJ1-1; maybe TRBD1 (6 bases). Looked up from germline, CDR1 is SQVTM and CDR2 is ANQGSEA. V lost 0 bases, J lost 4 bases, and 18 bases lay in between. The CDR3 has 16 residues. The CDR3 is CSVEDGGARFGTEAFF. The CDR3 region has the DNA TGCAGCGTTGAAGACGGGGGGGCGCGTTTCGGCACTGAAGCTTTCTTT.

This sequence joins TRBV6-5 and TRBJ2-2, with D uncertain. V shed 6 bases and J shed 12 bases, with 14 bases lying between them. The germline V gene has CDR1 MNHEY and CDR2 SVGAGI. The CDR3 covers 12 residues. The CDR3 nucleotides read TGTGCCAGCAGCCCTGACACCCACCAGCTGTTTTTT. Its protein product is CASSPDTHQLFF.

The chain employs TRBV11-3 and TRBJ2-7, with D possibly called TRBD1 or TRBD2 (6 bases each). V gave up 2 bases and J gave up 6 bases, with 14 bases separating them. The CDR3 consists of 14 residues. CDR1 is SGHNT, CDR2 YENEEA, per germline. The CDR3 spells CASSLPGGASEQYF. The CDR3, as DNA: TGTGCCAGCAGCTTACCCGGGGGCGCGTCCGAGCAGTACTTC.

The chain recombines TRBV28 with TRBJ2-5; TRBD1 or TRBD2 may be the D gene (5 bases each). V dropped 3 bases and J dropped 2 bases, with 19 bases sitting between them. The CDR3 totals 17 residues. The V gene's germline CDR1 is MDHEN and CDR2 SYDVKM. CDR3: CASSFSGDGTLQETQYF. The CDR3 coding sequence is TGTGCCAGCAGTTTTTCTGGGGACGGCACCCTACAAGAGACCCAGTACTTC.

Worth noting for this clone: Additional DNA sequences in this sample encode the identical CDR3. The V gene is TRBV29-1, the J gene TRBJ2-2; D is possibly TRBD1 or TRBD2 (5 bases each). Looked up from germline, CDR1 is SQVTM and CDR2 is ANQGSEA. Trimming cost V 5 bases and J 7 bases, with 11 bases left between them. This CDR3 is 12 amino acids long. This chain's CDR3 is CSVSGAGGELFF. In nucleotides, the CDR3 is TGCAGCGTTTCCGGGGCTGGCGGGGAGCTGTTTTTT.